Following are 27 T cell receptor beta chains from one sample sequenced in a study of T-cell reconstitution after alpha-beta-depleted transplantation in children. During its preparation, the TCRbeta library received unique molecular identifiers. Each CDR3 protein gets one entry after TCRdb re-called the PCR reads with MiXCR. This sample has roughly 340,000 distinct CDR3 sequences, with 16% found just once. The starting material was PBMCs, mostly from graft donor cells, obtained 360 days after TCRalphabeta/CD19-depleted stem cell transplant. These receptors were taken from a male patient between 2 and 10 years old who had a stem cell transplant for acute lymphoblastic leukemia, so the T cells may come from the graft donor.

This clonotype was seen more than once but under ten times. The chain links TRBV7-2 to TRBJ2-7, with 8 bases fitting TRBD1. The length of the CDR3 is 15 residues. The J segment lost 2 bases and the V segment lost 0 bases, leaving 3 bases of the junction unmatched. CDR1 SGHTA and CDR2 FQGNSA come from the germline V gene. The CDR3 nucleotides are TGTGCCAGCAGCTTAGCTCCGGGACAGGCCTACGAGCAGTACTTC. Residues: CASSLAPGQAYEQYF.

This clonotype has a count of ten or more. The chain recombines TRBV4-1 with TRBJ2-1; 10 bases align to TRBD2. V was pared by 4 bases and J by 0 bases, with 6 bases of the junction left unmatched. Germline CDR1 reads MGHRA; CDR2 reads YSYEKL. This CDR3 has 17 amino acids. The CDR3 sequence: CASSPPWTSGSYNEQFF. DNA for the CDR3: TGCGCCAGCAGCCCCCCTTGGACTAGCGGCTCCTACAATGAGCAGTTCTTC.

The chain combines TRBV5-6 with TRBJ1-4, with D unclear. The CDR3 has 14 amino acids. Trimming removed 0 bases from V and 0 bases from J, with 3 bases in between. Per the germline V gene, CDR1 is SGHDT and CDR2 is YYEEEE. The CDR3 DNA follows: TGTGCCAGCAGCTTGGCTCCAACTAATGAAAAACTGTTTTTT. Amino acids: CASSLAPTNEKLFF.

The chain employs TRBV5-6 and TRBJ2-5, with 9 nucleotides matching TRBD1. The CDR3 runs to 14 residues. J was trimmed by 5 bases and V by 4 bases; bases with no gene match: 6. Germline V gene sequence: CDR1 SGHDT, CDR2 YYEEEE. The CDR3 is CASSKAGTGETQYF. The CDR3 DNA is TGTGCCAGCAGCAAGGCCGGGACAGGGGAGACCCAGTACTTC.

This clonotype has ten or more counts. This sequence joins TRBV6-5 and TRBJ2-7; D possibly corresponds to TRBD1 (7 bases). The V and J ends lost 8 bases and 7 bases respectively, with 21 bases between them. The CDR3 has 14 residues. Looked up from germline, CDR1 is MNHEY and CDR2 is SVGAGI. DNA of the CDR3: TGTGCCAGCCGAGACGGAGCCAGGGGGAGGGAGCAGTACTTC. Translating it yields CASRDGARGREQYF.

V and J are TRBV4-1 and TRBJ2-3; TRBD2 aligns across 11 bases. Unmatched junction bases numbered 10, after V lost 6 bases and J lost 2 bases. The CDR3 runs to 17 residues. Germline CDR1 and CDR2: MGHRA and YSYEKL. CDR3 in DNA: TGCGCCAGCAGTCGAGTCCCGGGACTAGCGGTCACAGATACGCAGTATTTT. Its protein product is CASSRVPGLAVTDTQYF.

The V and J genes are TRBV20-1 and TRBJ2-7; TRBD1 is a possible D gene (5 bases). V was trimmed by 1 base and J by 3 bases, leaving 10 bases between them. CDR3 length: 13 amino acids. Germline loops: CDR1 DFQATT, CDR2 SNEGSKA (reference sequence). CDR3 residues: CSARAGRDYEQYF. The CDR3 region has the DNA TGCAGTGCTAGAGCAGGCAGGGACTACGAGCAGTACTTC.

This sequence joins TRBV28 and TRBJ2-7; no clear D gene. Trimming took off 5 bases at V and 3 bases at J, with 11 bases between the two ends. Germline CDR1 reads MDHEN; CDR2 reads SYDVKM. CDR3 size: 13 residues. CDR3 in DNA: TGTGCCAGCAGTCCCAGACCCCTCTACGAGCAGTACTTC. Translation: CASSPRPLYEQYF.

This clonotype was recorded a few times. The rearrangement joins TRBV29-1 to TRBJ2-2; D gene uncertain. Trimming removed 7 bases from V and 8 bases from J, with 2 bases in between. CDR3 length: 8 amino acids. CDR1 and CDR2 (germline): SQVTM, ANQGSEA. This chain's CDR3 is CSGGELFF. The CDR3 DNA reads TGCAGCGGAGGGGAGCTGTTTTTT.

This clonotype occurred many times. The chain employs TRBV9 and TRBJ1-1, with D uncertain. In germline, CDR1 is SGDLS, CDR2 YYNGEE. V was trimmed by 4 bases and J by 3 bases, leaving 13 bases between them. The length of the CDR3 is 14 residues. CDR3 DNA sequence: TGTGCCAGCAGCAGCGGACCCTGGGACACTGAAGCTTTCTTT. It codes for CASSSGPWDTEAFF.

J is TRBJ2-7 and V is TRBV7-2; 12 bases are a match to TRBD2. CDR1 SGHTA and CDR2 FQGNSA come from the germline V gene. The CDR3 runs to 17 residues. The V gene end was trimmed by 0 bases and the J gene end by 6 bases; junction bases not matched to a gene: 9. CDR3 sequence: CASSLAPRLAGVGEQYF. The CDR3 DNA follows: TGTGCCAGCAGCTTAGCCCCCAGACTAGCGGGAGTGGGCGAGCAGTACTTC.

The chain is built from TRBV28 and TRBJ1-1; D is undetermined. The CDR3 spans 12 residues. Trimming pared 4 bases from V and 3 bases from J, leaving 6 bases between. The germline V gene has CDR1 MDHEN and CDR2 SYDVKM. The CDR3 DNA reads as TGTGCCAGCAGTTATTATTACACTGAAGCTTTCTTT. Translating it yields CASSYYYTEAFF.

The genes are TRBV28 and TRBJ1-5; D remains ambiguous. CDR1 MDHEN and CDR2 SYDVKM come from the germline V gene. The V end was cut by 1 base, the J end by 5 bases, with 18 bases between. This CDR3 comprises 17 residues. The CDR3 loop is CASSLYGPSITYQPQHF. DNA for the CDR3: TGTGCCAGCAGTTTATATGGTCCGAGCATAACCTATCAGCCCCAGCATTTT.

This clonotype has a handful of counts. This chain links TRBV20-1 with TRBJ2-1; D perhaps matches TRBD2 (6 bases). CDR3 length: 14 residues. Germline CDR1 DFQATT, CDR2 SNEGSKA (reference sequence). The V and J ends lost 3 bases and 5 bases respectively, with 14 bases between them. The CDR3 region has the DNA TGCAGTGCTAGCTCTTACCGCGGGAACAATGAGCAGTTCTTC. Protein product: CSASSYRGNNEQFF.

This clonotype was picked up a small number of times. The chain joins TRBV12-3 or TRBV12-4 to TRBJ2-1; TRBD2 is a possible D gene (5 bases). With 3 bases removed from V and 0 bases from J, the gap between germline ends came to 12 bases. The CDR3 spans 16 residues. CDR3 sequence: CASSFRRASSYNEQFF. The CDR3 DNA is TGTGCCAGCAGTTTCCGGCGGGCTAGCTCCTACAATGAGCAGTTCTTC.

The chain has TRBV6-2 or TRBV6-3 and TRBJ2-1; TRBD2 matches 11 bases. This CDR3 comprises 15 residues. The junction had 7 bases not matched to a gene; V was cut back by 6 bases and J by 6 bases. Germline values: CDR1 MNHEY, CDR2 SVGEGT. Written as DNA, the CDR3 is TGTGCCAGCAGCTCACTAGCGGGAGTTTCCAATGAGCAGTTCTTC. It encodes CASSSLAGVSNEQFF.

This clonotype occurred many times. This chain uses TRBV7-8 with TRBJ2-3, with a tentative D call TRBD1 (6 bases). Per the germline V gene, CDR1 is SGHVS and CDR2 is FQNEAQ. This CDR3 is built from 15 residues. Deletions cut 5 bases from V and 0 bases from J, with 12 bases between. The CDR3 sequence: CASSRRTASTDTQYF. Written as DNA, the CDR3 is TGTGCCAGCAGCCGACGGACAGCTAGCACAGATACGCAGTATTTT.

J is TRBJ2-7 and V is TRBV6-2 or TRBV6-3; 9 bases map to TRBD2. The CDR3 spans 15 residues. Germline CDR1 and CDR2: MNHEY and SVGEGT. The junction had 5 bases not matched to a gene; V was cut back by 5 bases and J by 0 bases. The CDR3: CASSDLAGLSYEQYF. In DNA, the CDR3 is TGTGCCAGCAGTGACCTAGCGGGACTCTCCTACGAGCAGTACTTC.

The chain is built from TRBV6-2 or TRBV6-3 and TRBJ2-7, with TRBD2 identical over 7 bases. V shed 7 bases, J shed 5 bases, and the junction held 17 bases outside the gene matches. CDR3 length equals 16 residues. The V gene's germline CDR1 is MNHEY and CDR2 SVGEGT. CDR3 sequence (DNA): TGTGCCAGCAATGGCGGTGGCGGGAGAGAGTTAGACGAGCAGTACTTC. Protein product: CASNGGGGRELDEQYF.

This clonotype appeared a few times. The V gene is TRBV9, the J gene TRBJ2-7; D possibly uses TRBD1 or TRBD2 (5 bases each). The CDR3 is made up of 14 amino acids. Germline V gene data show CDR1 as SGDLS and CDR2 as YYNGEE. Trimming cost V 1 base and J 7 bases, with 15 bases left between them. The CDR3 nucleotides read TGTGCCAGCAGCGTATCCCTAGGGACCCAAGAGCAGTACTTC. It is translated as CASSVSLGTQEQYF.

This clonotype was seen a few times. This chain joins TRBV4-2 and TRBJ2-7, with D possibly TRBD2 on 6 matching bases. CDR1 is LGHNA and CDR2 is YNFKEQ in the germline V gene. V dropped 6 bases and J dropped 0 bases, with 15 bases sitting between them. The CDR3 length is 15 residues. CDR3 sequence reads: CASRERGGLSYEQYF. DNA for the CDR3: TGTGCCAGCAGGGAGAGGGGAGGCCTCTCCTACGAGCAGTACTTC.

This clonotype was counted ten times or more. V usage is TRBV10-3 and J usage is TRBJ2-1; either TRBD1 or TRBD2 may supply D (6 bases each). The CDR3 is made up of 13 amino acids. Germline lookup yields CDR1 ENHRY and CDR2 SYGVKD. Trimming pared 1 base from V and 8 bases from J, leaving 9 bases between. The chain's CDR3 is CAISEYRGDEQFF. CDR3 coding DNA: TGTGCCATCAGTGAGTATAGGGGGGATGAGCAGTTCTTC.

The J gene is TRBJ1-4, the V gene TRBV7-6, with D perhaps matching TRBD1 (5 bases). Trimming pared 4 bases from V and 7 bases from J, leaving 16 bases between. The CDR3 covers 15 residues. Per the germline V gene, CDR1 is SGHVS and CDR2 is FNYEAQ. CDR3 bases: TGTGCCAGCAGCTCCCATGGTACAGGAGGTGAAAAACTGTTTTTT. Translation gives CASSSHGTGGEKLFF.

The V call is TRBV9, the J call TRBJ2-3; no reliable D call. CDR3 length: 14 residues. The germline V gene encodes CDR1 SGDLS and CDR2 YYNGEE. Trimming stripped 2 bases from V and 1 base from J, with 8 bases between. CDR3 in DNA: TGTGCCAGCAGCGTTAGGAGTCGCACAGATACGCAGTATTTT. As protein: CASSVRSRTDTQYF.

The V and J genes are TRBV6-1 and TRBJ1-2; 10 bases map to TRBD1. The germline V gene encodes CDR1 MNHNS and CDR2 SASEGT. The V and J ends lost 7 bases and 6 bases, in that order; junction bases with no gene match: 8. The CDR3 covers 14 residues. CDR3 sequence: CASNRDRGSDGYTF. The DNA of the CDR3 is TGTGCCAGCAACCGGGACAGGGGAAGTGATGGCTACACCTTC.

The rearrangement joins TRBV12-3 or TRBV12-4 to TRBJ2-5; 8 positions match TRBD2. The trim removed 8 bases at V and 3 bases at J, leaving 17 bases unmatched. The CDR3 covers 17 residues. The chain's CDR3 is CASSVLAGGPDEETQYF. Here the CDR3 DNA reads TGTGCCAGCTCTGTACTGGCGGGAGGCCCCGATGAAGAGACCCAGTACTTC.

V is TRBV20-1 and J is TRBJ2-7, with D maybe TRBD2 (6 bases). The CDR3 spans 12 residues. V was trimmed by 6 bases and J by 3 bases, leaving 12 bases between them. Germline assignment: CDR1 DFQATT and CDR2 SNEGSKA (reference sequence). CDR3 nucleotide sequence: TGCAGTGCAATCGGACTAAACTACGAGCAGTACTTC. Encoded protein: CSAIGLNYEQYF.